This T cell receptor beta chain appears in the sequencing data of a study of T cells in Graves' hyperthyroidism and ophthalmopathy. The study's findings and limits: Before onset, ophthalmopathy was predicted by the model a median roughly 6.4 months earlier.

There were TCR beta CDR3 regions amplified from RNA transcripts. RT-PCR in the first round (using the HTBI primer set) targeted the TCR CDR3. Each CDR3 protein gets one entry after TCRdb re-called the multiplex PCR reads with MiXCR. The table records 350,000 or so distinct CDR3 sequences, roughly 15% of them present only once. Germline V gene data show CDR1 as MGHRA and CDR2 as YSYEKL. This CDR3 spans 14 amino acids. Trimming left V 1 base short and J 8 bases short, with 14 bases between. Uncontrolled infection, other autoimmune disease, pregnancy or lactation barred patients from enrollment. This clonotype was seen more than once but under ten times. The antigen is undetermined.

The sequenced material came from blood. This sequence was found in a young woman with Graves' hyperthyroidism that later progressed to Graves' ophthalmopathy. The chain employs TRBV4-1 and TRBJ1-2; tentatively, D is TRBD1 (5 bases). The CDR3 loop reads CASSQVGDGYGYTF. CDR3 DNA sequence: TGCGCCAGCAGCCAAGTTGGGGACGGGTACGGCTACACCTTC.